Sequencing of this TCR beta chain was carried out in a study of T cells expressing NK-cell markers. Study at large: The study drew TCR beta repertoires from sorted CD3+CD56+NKG2C+, CD3+CD56+NKG2C- and CD3+CD56-NKG2C+ T cells.

Germline V gene lookup returns CDR1 SQVTM and CDR2 ANQGSEA. CDR3 length: 14 amino acids. As the method of synthesis, 5'RACE template switching with UMIs yielded TCR beta cDNA. Using the 5' RACE reads, TCRdb records one entry per CDR3 protein without DNA. The table for this sample gives some 450,000 distinct CDR3 sequences. General observations from the study: Of the CD8+ T cells in about 6 donors, roughly 1.0-7.5% belonged to dominant NKG2C+ clonotypes.

Points on this clonotype: What it binds is unknown.

The chain recombines TRBV29-1 with TRBJ2-1; absent DNA, TCRdb's TRBD1 call cannot be checked. The TCR comes from a woman between 18 and 70 years old in good health. Sequencing used blood T cells: a sorted CD56 or NKG2C T cell subset, CD4+ or CD8+ T cells, or bulk PBMC T cells (not recorded which). CDR3 protein: CSAVGDRAYNEQFF.